This is a list of T cell receptor beta chains from one sample in a study of T-cell reconstitution after alpha-beta-depleted transplantation in children. TCRdb redid the calling of the PCR reads with MiXCR, one entry per CDR3 protein. The sample has fewer than 700,000 distinct CDR3 sequences; roughly 13% are singletons. Sample: PBMCs, mostly from graft donor cells, taken 360 days after TCRalphabeta/CD19-depleted stem cell transplant. The receptors derive from a male patient younger than 18 who had a stem cell transplant for acute myeloid leukemia, so the T cells may come from the graft donor. Each CDR3 is given with its conserved first and last residue. D genes are given only for firm matches. Part of the rows lack a size; the others show once, few, many or a class for expanded clones.

CASSPTPGTGGGEQYF	TGTGCCAGCAGTCCTACTCCCGGGACAGGGGGCGGAGAGCAGTACTTC	TRBD1	TRBV12-3/TRBV12-4	TRBJ2-7	many
CSPRSGTGATYGYTF	TGCAGTCCGAGATCCGGGACAGGGGCAACCTATGGCTACACCTTC	TRBD1	TRBV20-1	TRBJ1-2	-
CASRSWADTQYF	TGTGCCAGTAGGAGTTGGGCAGATACGCAGTATTTT	-	TRBV19	TRBJ2-3	-
CASSPRTSGRARNEQFF	TGTGCCAGCAGCCCGAGGACTAGCGGGAGGGCCCGCAATGAGCAGTTCTTC	TRBD2	TRBV7-9	TRBJ2-1	many
CASSLGPLAGEQYF	TGCGCCAGCAGCTTGGGGCCCCTTGCGGGCGAGCAGTACTTC	-	TRBV5-1	TRBJ2-7	few
CASSYPPETQYF	TGTGCCAGCAGTTACCCCCCGGAGACCCAGTACTTC	-	TRBV6-2/TRBV6-3	TRBJ2-5	-
CASSLVLSGGNTGELFF	TGCGCCAGCAGCTTGGTCCTTAGCGGGGGGAACACCGGGGAGCTGTTTTTT	TRBD2	TRBV5-1	TRBJ2-2	-
CASSLPPDRTYEQYF	TGTGCCAGCAGTCTACCTCCCGACAGGACCTACGAGCAGTACTTC	-	TRBV28	TRBJ2-7	many
CASSPLEFTEAFF	TGTGCCAGCTCACCCTTGGAGTTCACTGAAGCTTTCTTT	-	TRBV18	TRBJ1-1	few
CATYSTDTQYF	TGTGCCACCTATTCGACAGATACGCAGTATTTT	-	TRBV10-3	TRBJ2-3	few
CASSPPAGKAYEQYF	TGTGCCAGCAGCCCCCCAGCGGGAAAGGCCTACGAGCAGTACTTC	TRBD2	TRBV3-1	TRBJ2-7	-
CASNQGGTSGSDEQFF	TGTGCCAGCAACCAAGGAGGGACTAGCGGGAGTGATGAGCAGTTCTTC	TRBD2	TRBV4-2	TRBJ2-1	few
CSASGDTSYEQYF	TGCAGTGCTAGCGGGGACACTTCCTACGAGCAGTACTTC	-	TRBV20-1	TRBJ2-7	-
CASSLHGFTGELFF	TGTGCCAGCAGCTTACACGGGTTTACCGGGGAGCTGTTTTTT	-	TRBV7-2	TRBJ2-2	many
CSVKGRSGNEQFF	TGCAGCGTTAAGGGGCGCTCGGGCAATGAGCAGTTCTTC	-	TRBV29-1	TRBJ2-1	many
CASSLGRFTEAFF	TGTGCCAGCAGCTTAGGTCGTTTCACTGAAGCTTTCTTT	-	TRBV7-9	TRBJ1-1	few
CASSSPGLASGELFF	TGTGCCAGCAGTTCTCCGGGACTAGCGTCCGGGGAGCTGTTTTTT	TRBD2	TRBV28	TRBJ2-2	few
CSASSGRVKNIQYF	TGCAGTGCGTCTAGCGGGAGAGTCAAAAACATTCAGTACTTC	TRBD2	TRBV20-1	TRBJ2-4	-
CANSKREGSGDTQYF	TGTGCCAATTCGAAGCGGGAGGGAAGTGGAGATACGCAGTATTTT	TRBD2	TRBV28	TRBJ2-3	-
CASSSQEWTGPDTQYF	TGTGCCAGCAGCTCACAGGAATGGACCGGTCCAGATACGCAGTATTTT	-	TRBV28	TRBJ2-3	-
CASSLTFNTGELFF	TGTGCCAGCAGTTTAACATTCAACACCGGGGAGCTGTTTTTT	-	TRBV28	TRBJ2-2	many
CASSSGTPKLFTDTQYF	TGTGCCAGCAGCTCCGGGACACCTAAACTCTTCACAGATACGCAGTATTTT	-	TRBV11-2	TRBJ2-3	few
CASSNLLVYGGDEQYF	TGTGCCAGCAGTAATTTACTAGTTTACGGCGGGGACGAGCAGTACTTC	-	TRBV28	TRBJ2-7	-
CASSLALTTKGYTF	TGCGCCAGCAGCTTGGCCCTAACAACAAAGGGCTACACCTTC	-	TRBV5-1	TRBJ1-2	-
CASSMTSQYNEQFF	TGTGCCAGTAGTATGACTAGCCAATACAATGAGCAGTTCTTC	TRBD2	TRBV19	TRBJ2-1	-
CASTFGGLPYNEQFF	TGTGCCAGCACCTTCGGGGGGTTACCCTACAATGAGCAGTTCTTC	TRBD2	TRBV9	TRBJ2-1	few
CASNSDRRTDTQYF	TGTGCCAGCAACTCCGACAGACGCACAGATACGCAGTATTTT	-	TRBV28	TRBJ2-3	-
CASSDPARQGRGEQFF	TGTGCCAGCAGTGACCCAGCGCGGCAGGGGAGGGGTGAGCAGTTCTTC	-	TRBV25-1	TRBJ2-1	many
CASSSSGRVDSEQFF	TGCGCCAGCAGCAGTAGCGGGAGGGTGGATAGTGAGCAGTTCTTC	TRBD2	TRBV5-1	TRBJ2-1	many
CSVAVGANQETQYF	TGCAGCGTCGCTGTAGGGGCGAACCAAGAGACCCAGTACTTC	-	TRBV29-1	TRBJ2-5	-
CASSQAFGGNYGYTF	TGTGCCAGCAGCCAAGCTTTTGGTGGAAACTATGGCTACACCTTC	-	TRBV3-1	TRBJ1-2	few
CASSHSSGAYEQYF	TGTGCCAGCAGCCACAGTTCAGGGGCCTACGAGCAGTACTTC	-	TRBV14	TRBJ2-7	few
CSARQGPTDTQYF	TGCAGTGCTAGGCAGGGGCCCACAGATACGCAGTATTTT	-	TRBV20-1	TRBJ2-3	few
CASSLARDRDFSSYEQYF	TGTGCCAGCAGTTTAGCAAGAGACAGGGATTTCAGCTCCTACGAGCAGTACTTC	TRBD1	TRBV12-3/TRBV12-4	TRBJ2-7	-
CASTPLVLGDTQYF	TGTGCCAGCACCCCTCTAGTGCTCGGAGATACGCAGTATTTT	-	TRBV28	TRBJ2-3	-
CSARDGGGTGLEQYF	TGCAGTGCTAGAGATGGAGGCGGGACAGGTTTAGAGCAGTACTTC	TRBD1	TRBV20-1	TRBJ2-7	-
CSASVPGGSTRYNEQFF	TGCAGTGCTAGCGTTCCAGGGGGCTCGACAAGGTACAATGAGCAGTTCTTC	TRBD1	TRBV20-1	TRBJ2-1	few
CASSKVGSGELFF	TGTGCCAGCAGCAAAGTGGGGTCCGGGGAGCTGTTTTTT	-	TRBV14	TRBJ2-2	few
CAISEWGDPGNQPQHF	TGTGCCATCAGTGAGTGGGGGGACCCAGGCAATCAGCCCCAGCATTTT	-	TRBV10-3	TRBJ1-5	few
CASSLSGPPGELFF	TGTGCCAGCAGCTTAAGCGGGCCGCCCGGGGAGCTGTTTTTT	-	TRBV7-2	TRBJ2-2	few
CASSYVTSGAYEQYF	TGTGCCAGCAGTTACGTTACTAGCGGCGCCTACGAGCAGTACTTC	TRBD2	TRBV6-5	TRBJ2-7	few
CASSPTDSTYNEQFF	TGTGCCAGCAGCCCCACGGACAGCACCTACAATGAGCAGTTCTTC	-	TRBV9	TRBJ2-1	-
CASGLAGAYEQYF	TGTGCCAGCGGGCTAGCGGGGGCCTACGAGCAGTACTTC	TRBD2	TRBV27	TRBJ2-7	-
CASSQGWGVEGTEAFF	TGCGCCAGCAGCCAAGGGTGGGGGGTGGAGGGCACTGAAGCTTTCTTT	-	TRBV4-3	TRBJ1-1	many
CASSFPWGSEQYF	TGTGCCAGCAGCTTCCCTTGGGGCTCCGAGCAGTACTTC	-	TRBV7-9	TRBJ2-7	-
CASSQDFGEKAGVANEQFF	TGCGCCAGCAGCCAAGATTTTGGGGAGAAAGCGGGAGTGGCTAATGAGCAGTTCTTC	TRBD2	TRBV4-3	TRBJ2-1	many
CATSGDGTSVHTQYF	TGTGCCACCAGCGGAGACGGGACTAGCGTGCATACGCAGTATTTT	TRBD2	TRBV15	TRBJ2-3	-
CSAGGFNEKLFF	TGCAGTGCAGGGGGCTTTAATGAAAAACTGTTTTTT	TRBD1	TRBV20-1	TRBJ1-4	few
CASSFSGAEAFF	TGCGCCAGCAGCTTTTCGGGGGCTGAAGCTTTCTTT	-	TRBV5-1	TRBJ1-1	many
CASNGAASTGELFF	TGTGCCAGCAATGGGGCCGCCTCCACCGGGGAGCTGTTTTTT	-	TRBV28	TRBJ2-2	-
CASTSGDLAKNIQYF	TGTGCCAGCACCTCTGGAGACCTAGCCAAAAACATTCAGTACTTC	-	TRBV5-6	TRBJ2-4	-
CASSVAPKRGLYNEQFF	TGTGCCAGCAGCGTAGCTCCGAAGCGGGGCCTCTACAATGAGCAGTTCTTC	TRBD2	TRBV9	TRBJ2-1	many
CASSDRGLGSPLHF	TGTGCCAGTAGTGACCGGGGTTTAGGGTCACCCCTCCACTTT	-	TRBV19	TRBJ1-6	-
CASSYTAGGSETQYF	TGTGCCAGCAGTTACACGGCCGGGGGCTCGGAGACCCAGTACTTC	-	TRBV6-5	TRBJ2-5	-
CSVEVKGRFF	TGCAGCGTTGAAGTTAAGGGTCGGTTCTTC	-	TRBV29-1	TRBJ2-1	few
CSARDLRGLAGQETQYF	TGCAGTGCTAGAGATCTTCGGGGACTAGCGGGGCAAGAGACCCAGTACTTC	TRBD2	TRBV20-1	TRBJ2-5	few